The 20 T cell receptor beta chains in this list originate from one sample, sequenced in a study of beta chain features in type 1 diabetes (dated by TCRdb to 2017 to 2018). Receptor libraries were prepared by the immunoSEQ multiplex PCR assay. The entire amount of isolated RNA was reverse transcribed using the High Capacity cDNA Reverse Transcription Kit, so the sequenced TCRB transcripts were expressed ones. Entries here come from immuneACCESS through TCRdb and include only in-frame sequences with V and J called. Some clones fail to appear in such tables; in the studies checked, an unresolved V gene covers under half of the shortfall, and the cause of the remainder is unknown. The sample contains around 40,000 clones, 66% of them found a single time. The ten largest clones represent more than 2% of the sample. Their target antigens are unknown. Overall study results and their limits: In all four CD4+ subsets, TCRB CDR3 length was moderately but significantly shorter in type 1 diabetes patients.

Sequenced sample: Tregs from blood. The intended sense of this specimen's cell subset or site label: regulatory CD4+ T cells. These receptors all come from a woman between 18 and 29 years old with type 1 diabetes.

The chain recombines TRBV9 with TRBJ2-1; TRBD2 is a possible D gene (6 bases). The CDR3 runs to 17 residues. Looked up from germline, CDR1 is SGDLS and CDR2 is YYNGEE. Deletions cut 4 bases from V and 0 bases from J, with 17 bases between. This CDR3 is CASSSRGRGSSYNEQFF. In DNA, the CDR3 is TGTGCCAGCAGCTCGAGAGGGCGGGGAAGCTCCTACAATGAGCAGTTCTTC.

This clone was observed a handful of times. This chain joins TRBV12-2 and TRBJ1-4; the D call of TRBD1 is as the table states it, not checked on the DNA. TRBV12-2 is a known pseudogene. This CDR3 contains 19 residues. In DNA form, the CDR3 reads TGTGCAAGTCGCCCAAGACGGCACAGGGGTGGCAAATGTTTAGAAAAACTGTTTTTT. Its translation is CASRPRRHRGGKCLEKLFF.

This clone has only one observation. The chain recombines TRBV7-2 with TRBJ1-2, with no clear D. The CDR3 is 14 residues long. Germline assignment: CDR1 SGHTA and CDR2 FQGNSA. V was trimmed by 5 bases and J by 4 bases, leaving 14 bases between them. The CDR3, as DNA: TGTGCCAGCAGCCCCGGCGGGTACATCTATGGCTACACCTTC. Translating it yields CASSPGGYIYGYTF.

This clone came up a few times. The chain couples TRBV7-2 to TRBJ2-3; no firm D call. Trimming removed 5 bases from V and 2 bases from J, with 14 bases in between. This CDR3 comprises 15 residues. Germline V gene sequence: CDR1 SGHTA, CDR2 FQGNSA. The chain's CDR3 is CASSPQWLSTDTQYF. The CDR3 bases are TGTGCCAGCAGCCCACAATGGCTTTCCACAGATACGCAGTATTTT.

The V and J genes are TRBV12-5 and TRBJ2-1; TRBD2 might be the D (7 bases). Germline CDR1 is LGHNT and CDR2 is FRNRAP. This CDR3 has 16 residues. Trimming left V 7 bases short and J 8 bases short, with 24 bases between. The DNA of the CDR3 is TGTGCTAGTGCCTGGGGGGGGGCAGGGTCTCTCGATGAGCAGTTCTTC. This translates into CASAWGGAGSLDEQFF. The full variable domain, with the rest looked up from reference TRBV12-5 and TRBJ2-1, is DARVTQTPRHKVTEMGQEVTMRCQPILGHNTVFWYRQTMMQGLELLAYFRNRAPLDDSGMPKDRFSAEMPDATLATLKIQPSEPRDSAVYFCASAWGGAGSLDEQFFGPGTRLTVL.

This rearrangement joins TRBV19 to TRBJ2-1, with TRBD2 as a possible D gene (5 bases). This CDR3 has 17 amino acids. The V gene lost 3 bases and the J gene lost 5 bases, with 20 bases spanning the gap. Germline values: CDR1 LNHDA, CDR2 SQIVND (reference sequence). The CDR3 loop is CASSIGGNSAIHNEQFF. The CDR3 DNA reads TGTGCCAGTAGTATTGGTGGAAATAGCGCGATCCACAATGAGCAGTTCTTC.

This clone was seen only once. The V and J genes are TRBV29-1 and TRBJ1-1, with D unresolved. With 2 bases removed from V and 0 bases from J, the gap between germline ends came to 10 bases. The CDR3 is 14 residues long. CDR1 is SQVTM and CDR2 is ANQGSEA in the germline V gene. The CDR3 DNA reads TGCAGCGTTGAACCCTCTACCATGAACACTGAAGCTTTCTTT. It is translated as CSVEPSTMNTEAFF. Drawing the rest from reference TRBV29-1 and TRBJ1-1, the complete variable domain is SAVISQKPSRDICQRGTSLTIQCQVDSQVTMMFWYRQQPGQSLTLIATANQGSEATYESGFVIDKFPISRPNLTFSTLTVSNMSPEDSSIYLCSVEPSTMNTEAFFGQGTRLTVV.

The chain is built from TRBV7-2 and TRBJ2-2; D perhaps matches TRBD1 (6 bases). CDR1 and CDR2 (germline): SGHTA, FQGNSA. The V and J ends lost 2 bases and 3 bases respectively, with 10 bases between them. This CDR3 has 15 residues. As DNA, the CDR3 is TGTGCCAGCAGCTTACAGGGGCGGGACACCGGGGAGCTGTTTTTT. Amino acid sequence: CASSLQGRDTGELFF.

This clone was recorded a few times. The gene calls are TRBV29-1 and TRBJ2-7, with a weak D call TRBD1 (6 bases). The CDR3 runs 14 residues. V shed 0 bases and J shed 2 bases, with 11 bases lying between them. Germline-derived CDR1 and CDR2 are SQVTM and ANQGSEA. This chain's CDR3 is CSVEDRQAPYEQYF. CDR3 sequence (DNA): TGCAGCGTTGAAGACCGACAGGCCCCCTACGAGCAGTACTTC.

The chain couples TRBV7-8 to TRBJ2-7, with 7 bases that match TRBD2. The J segment lost 3 bases and the V segment lost 5 bases, leaving 10 bases of the junction unmatched. The CDR3 has 15 residues. Germline assignment: CDR1 SGHVS and CDR2 FQNEAQ. DNA for the CDR3: TGTGCCAGCAGCGGACGTCCTAGCGGATACTACGAGCAGTACTTC. Its translation is CASSGRPSGYYEQYF.

The chain's CDR3 is CATRTSGLSTDTQYF. The CDR3 coding sequence is TGTGCCACCCGGACTAGCGGGTTGAGCACAGATACGCAGTATTTT. The chain has TRBV6-5 and TRBJ2-3; 11 positions match TRBD2. Germline V gene lookup returns CDR1 MNHEY and CDR2 SVGAGI. Trimming at V came to 10 bases and at J to 0 bases, leaving 6 bases not matched to a gene. The CDR3 runs 15 residues.

The chain links TRBV4-3 to TRBJ1-2, with no clear D. Germline CDR1 reads LGHNA; CDR2 reads YSLEER. Trimming stripped 1 base from V and 2 bases from J, with 8 bases between. This CDR3 contains 14 residues. Here the CDR3 DNA reads TGCGCCAGCAGCCAAGCCTCGACAAACTATGGCTACACCTTC. The encoded protein is CASSQASTNYGYTF.

V is TRBV7-9 and J is TRBJ2-1; 9 bases agree with TRBD2. The CDR3 consists of 17 residues. The germline gives CDR1 SEHNR, CDR2 FQNEAQ (reference sequence). Trimming cost V 2 bases and J 7 bases; bases outside gene matches: 12. The CDR3 loop reads CASSLPLSGGIVNEQFF. CDR3 nucleotides: TGTGCCAGCAGCTTACCACTGAGCGGGGGGATTGTAAATGAGCAGTTCTTC.

V usage is TRBV29-1 and J usage is TRBJ1-3; a possible D gene is TRBD1 (6 bases). The CDR3 totals 11 residues. The germline gives CDR1 SQVTM, CDR2 ANQGSEA. The CDR3: CSQGRSDTIYF. CDR3 DNA: TGCTCTCAGGGGAGATCGGACACCATATATTTT.

This clone turned up a few times. The chain carries TRBV5-1 and TRBJ2-2, with 7 nucleotides matching TRBD2. Germline-derived CDR1 and CDR2 are SGHRS and YFSETQ. This CDR3 region has 16 residues. The V and J ends lost 3 bases and 7 bases, in that order; junction bases with no gene match: 12. The DNA of the CDR3 is TGCGCCAGCAGCTCCCCCCCGGGGGGAGATATCGGGGAGCTGTTTTTT. As protein: CASSSPPGGDIGELFF. Combining the CDR3 with reference TRBV5-1 and TRBJ2-2 gives the whole variable domain KAGVTQTPRYLIKTRGQQVTLSCSPISGHRSVSWYQQTPGQGLQFLFEYFSETQRNKGNFPGRFSGRQFSNSRSEMNVSTLELGDSALYLCASSSPPGGDIGELFFGEGSRLTVL.

This clone was observed a few times. The chain links TRBV28 to TRBJ1-2; perhaps TRBD1 as D (5 bases). This CDR3 spans 12 amino acids. Trimming left V 5 bases short and J 7 bases short, with 11 bases between. CDR1 and CDR2 (germline): MDHEN, SYDVKM. CDR3 residues: CASSAQGGGYTF. CDR3 nucleotides: TGTGCCAGCAGTGCCCAGGGTGGTGGCTACACCTTC.

The rearrangement links TRBV18 to TRBJ2-5; D is perhaps TRBD2 (5 bases). The DNA end lines up better with TRBJ2-7; the J call may be wrong. This CDR3 contains 14 residues. Germline lookup yields CDR1 KGHSH and CDR2 LQKENI. The CDR3 bases are TGTGCCAGCTCACGACAAGCGGTTTCCTACGAGCAGTACTTC. It specifies CASSRQAVSYEQYF.

The V call is TRBV5-1, the J call TRBJ2-3; D perhaps matches TRBD1 (5 bases). CDR3 length: 16 amino acids. Trimming removed 0 bases at V and 1 base at J, with 12 bases between. Germline V gives CDR1 SGHRS, CDR2 YFSETQ. The CDR3: CASSLVVGLGTDTQYF. CDR3 bases: TGCGCCAGCAGCTTGGTCGTGGGGCTTGGCACAGATACGCAGTATTTT.

The J gene is TRBJ2-7, the V gene TRBV6-5; possibly TRBD2 for D (5 bases). V shed 7 bases and J shed 3 bases, with 13 bases lying between them. Germline assignment: CDR1 MNHEY and CDR2 SVGAGI. CDR3 size: 13 residues. The CDR3 is CASKGAGSYEQYF. The DNA of the CDR3 is TGTGCCAGCAAGGGAGCCGGCAGCTACGAGCAGTACTTC.

The chain couples TRBV7-2 to TRBJ2-5, with 8 bases lining up with TRBD2. Germline V gene data show CDR1 as SGHTA and CDR2 as FQGNSA. This CDR3 is built from 16 residues. The V and J ends lost 5 bases and 1 base, in that order; junction bases with no gene match: 9. In nucleotides, the CDR3 is TGTGCCAGCAGCCGCACGCCGGGACTAGTCCAAGAGACCCAGTACTTC. This encodes CASSRTPGLVQETQYF. The full variable domain, rest sourced from reference TRBV7-2 and TRBJ2-5, is GAGVSQSPSNKVTEKGKDVELRCDPISGHTALYWYRQSLGQGLEFLIYFQGNSAPDKSGLPSDRFSAERTGGSVSTLTIQRTQQEDSAVYLCASSRTPGLVQETQYFGPGTRLLVL.